The text below deals with one T cell receptor (beta chain). How the authors handled the data: It was from reference gene primer amplification that nucleated cell counts were estimated. Libraries were prepared by immunoSEQ multiplex PCR; TCRdb keeps only in-frame clonotypes and omits some of them. The V and J calls and clone size come from that table; D and trimming were worked out from the DNA. The sample shows about 230,000 clones, approximately 82% of them seen only once. These data come from a study of blood T cell repertoires in COVID-19. Study in general: Samples taken during acute and convalescent COVID-19 were collected in the United States, Italy and Spain. Sources were T cells, B-cell-depleted T cells, or PBMCs; the material itself was cDNA or gDNA.

The CDR3 sequence is 14 residues long. V lost 1 base and J 2 bases, leaving 9 bases between the germline ends. Germline V gene data show CDR1 as SGHTA and CDR2 as FQGNSA. The TCR comes from a woman between 40 and 55 years old who had recovered from COVID-19. The sample was peripheral blood. The chain employs TRBV7-2 and TRBJ2-7; TRBD1 might be the D (5 bases). The CDR3, as DNA: TGTGCCAGCAGCTTAGATCCAGGGACCTACGAGCAGTACTTC. Translating it yields CASSLDPGTYEQYF.